This entry lists 24 T cell receptor beta chains sequenced from one sample in a study of blood T cell repertoires in COVID-19. Sequenced by immunoSEQ multiplex PCR; TCRdb stores in-frame clones only, minus some. The profile shows more than 300,000 clones, more than 75% of them singletons. Sequencing was carried out using peripheral blood. Receptors originate from a woman in her 30s with COVID-19, enrolled during active disease.

The chain joins TRBV2 to TRBJ1-4, with D hard to call. CDR1 is SNHLY, CDR2 FYNNEI, per germline. V lost 5 bases to trimming and J lost 0 bases, with 10 bases between them. CDR3 length equals 15 residues. The CDR3 here is CASSPSPATNEKLFF. The CDR3 nucleotides read TGTGCCAGCAGTCCCTCCCCCGCAACTAATGAAAAACTGTTTTTT.

Turning to this clone: One end of the junction does not line up with germline, which may come from a read error. V and J are TRBV7-7 and TRBJ2-5; possibly TRBD1 or TRBD2 for D (5 bases each). This CDR3 spans 15 amino acids. CDR1 is SSHAT and CDR2 is FNYEAQ in the germline V gene (reference sequence). Written as DNA, the CDR3 is TGTGCTAGCAGCTTAGGAGGTGCAGGGATAGAGACCCAGTACTTC. Its protein product is CASSLGGAGIETQYF.

The chain carries TRBV21-1 and TRBJ2-7; the tabulated D call, TRBD1, remains unverified against the DNA. TRBV21-1 is noted as a pseudogene. The CDR3 has 15 residues. CDR3 nucleotides: TGTGCCAGCTCCCGGGGAGGGACAGGGGGCCACGAGCAGTACTTC. It specifies CASSRGGTGGHEQYF.

Regarding this clone: Mismatch with germline at one junction end may stem from a read error. The genes are TRBV27 and TRBJ2-1, with TRBD2 identical over 8 bases. From germline, CDR1 is MNHEY and CDR2 SMNVEV (reference sequence). This CDR3 has 15 residues. The CDR3 spells CASRFSGSTYNEQFF. The CDR3 bases are TGTGCCAGCCGTTTCAGCGGGAGTACCTACAATGAGCAGTTCTTC.

The rearrangement links TRBV9 to TRBJ1-2, with D possibly matching TRBD1 (5 bases). CDR1 and CDR2 (germline): SGDLS, YYNGEE. Trimming took 3 bases from V and 3 from J, leaving 21 bases between them. This CDR3 has 17 residues. CDR3 DNA: TGTGCCAGCAGCGGGATCCCCTTACTTCAGGGTGACTATGGCTACACCTTC. It is translated as CASSGIPLLQGDYGYTF. Full variable domain (remainder filled in from reference TRBV9 and TRBJ1-2): DSGVTQTPKHLITATGQRVTLRCSPRSGDLSVYWYQQSLDQGLQFLIQYYNGEERAKGNILERFSAQQFPDLHSELNLSSLELGDSALYFCASSGIPLLQGDYGYTFGSGTRLTVV.

The chain recombines TRBV7-2 with TRBJ2-1; 10 bases align to TRBD2. The CDR3 is 14 residues long. The J segment lost 6 bases and the V segment lost 4 bases, leaving 3 bases of the junction unmatched. Germline assignment: CDR1 SGHTA and CDR2 FQGNSA. CDR3 DNA: TGTGCCAGCAGCTCGGGACTAGCGCCCAATGAGCAGTTCTTC. This codes for CASSSGLAPNEQFF.

This clone was counted a single time. The V gene is TRBV27, the J gene TRBJ1-3, with TRBD1 as a possible D gene (5 bases). The CDR3 is made up of 15 amino acids. V lost 5 bases and J lost 0, with 11 bases in between. Germline V lookup: CDR1 MNHEY, CDR2 SMNVEV (reference sequence). Here the CDR3 reads CASSLRGNSGNTIYF. CDR3 in DNA: TGTGCCAGCAGTCTAAGGGGCAACTCTGGAAACACCATATATTTT.

V and J are TRBV27 and TRBJ2-1, with 9 bases lining up with TRBD2. V gave up 4 bases and J gave up 7 bases; unmatched junction bases: 5. The CDR3 totals 14 residues. Germline CDR1 MNHEY, CDR2 SMNVEV (reference sequence). CDR3 sequence reads: CASSSGLARNEQFF. Here the CDR3 DNA reads TGTGCCAGCAGTTCGGGACTAGCAAGGAATGAGCAGTTCTTC.

The V gene is TRBV28, the J gene TRBJ2-6, with D perhaps TRBD2 (6 bases). The V and J ends lost 11 bases and 0 bases respectively, with 11 bases between them. Germline CDR1 and CDR2: MDHEN and SYDVKM. The CDR3 has 14 residues. The CDR3 here is CAGGTDSGANVLTF. CDR3 nucleotide sequence: TGTGCCGGGGGGACTGACTCTGGGGCCAACGTCCTGACTTTC.

This chain joins TRBV27 and TRBJ1-6; 10 bases fit TRBD1. The CDR3 sequence is 18 residues long. V lost 4 bases, J lost 4 bases, and 10 bases stayed unmatched. Germline V gene sequence: CDR1 MNHEY, CDR2 SMNVEV (reference sequence). The CDR3 nucleotides read TGTGCCAGCAGTTCCCCAGGACAGGGGGGGCTATATAATTCACCCCTCCACTTT. This codes for CASSSPGQGGLYNSPLHF.

The chain has TRBV28 and TRBJ2-1, with D tentatively TRBD2 (6 bases). Trimming cost V 3 bases and J 5 bases, with 11 bases left between them. Germline CDR1 MDHEN, CDR2 SYDVKM. This CDR3 is 14 amino acids long. The CDR3 reads CASSFRDFDNEQFF. The CDR3 DNA is TGTGCCAGCAGTTTCCGGGACTTCGACAATGAGCAGTTCTTC.

This sequence joins TRBV4-2 and TRBJ2-1, with 8 bases identical to TRBD2. Trimming at V came to 3 bases and at J to 9 bases, leaving 10 bases not matched to a gene. The CDR3 has 15 residues. Germline V gene lookup returns CDR1 LGHNA and CDR2 YNFKEQ. The CDR3 loop is CASSQMGGRSAEQFF. The DNA for the CDR3 is TGTGCCAGCAGCCAGATGGGCGGGAGGAGTGCTGAGCAGTTCTTC.

V usage is TRBV27 and J usage is TRBJ2-1; 8 positions agree with TRBD1. J gave up 5 bases and V 6 bases, and 12 bases lay outside the gene matches. Germline CDR1 is MNHEY and CDR2 is SMNVEV (reference sequence). The CDR3 sequence is 16 residues long. The CDR3 DNA is TGTGCCAGCAGCCCTCGACAGGGGATAGGGGACAATGAGCAGTTCTTC. This translates into CASSPRQGIGDNEQFF.

The chain has TRBV20-1 and TRBJ1-1; 8 nucleotides agree with TRBD1. Per germline, CDR1 DFQATT and CDR2 SNEGSKA (reference sequence). Losses at the gene ends were 3 bases for V and 0 bases for J; bases not matched to a gene: 15. This CDR3 contains 18 residues. In nucleotides, the CDR3 is TGCAGTGCTAGTGGCGGAGCGCTGGGACAGGTAATGAACACTGAAGCTTTCTTT. Its translation is CSASGGALGQVMNTEAFF.

The J gene is TRBJ2-5, the V gene TRBV11-2; 13 positions match TRBD2. The trim removed 1 base at V and 5 bases at J, leaving 7 bases unmatched. Germline lookup yields CDR1 SGHAT and CDR2 FQNNGV. This CDR3 comprises 17 residues. In DNA form, the CDR3 reads TGTGCCAGCAGCTTAGTCACTAGCGGGAGGGCCTGGGAGACCCAGTACTTC. Translated: CASSLVTSGRAWETQYF.

V gene TRBV6-6 combines with J gene TRBJ1-1; 8 bases agree with TRBD1. The junction had 9 bases not matched to a gene; V was cut back by 4 bases and J by 11 bases. In germline, CDR1 is MNHNY, CDR2 SVGAGI (reference sequence). This CDR3 region has 13 residues. The CDR3 spells CASSLDRASGAFF. The CDR3 DNA follows: TGTGCCAGCAGTTTGGACAGGGCATCGGGGGCTTTCTTT.

This clone has only one observation. V usage is TRBV30 and J usage is TRBJ1-1; D might be TRBD1 (5 bases). The germline V and J ends were trimmed by 5 bases and 0 bases, with 10 bases remaining between them. CDR1 and CDR2 (germline): GTSNPN, SVGIG (reference sequence). The CDR3 has 13 residues. CDR3 residues: CAWSKGLNTEAFF. The CDR3 nucleotides are TGTGCCTGGTCTAAGGGGCTGAACACTGAAGCTTTCTTT.

The V gene is TRBV2, the J gene TRBJ2-1, with 7 bases that match TRBD2. CDR3 size: 14 residues. Per the germline V gene, CDR1 is SNHLY and CDR2 is FYNNEI. After removal of 10 bases from V and 5 bases from J, the junction contained 11 bases not matched to a gene. CDR3 protein: CATASWGGNNEQFF. The CDR3 DNA is TGTGCCACCGCATCTTGGGGGGGAAACAATGAGCAGTTCTTC. The variable domain in full, completed from reference TRBV2 and TRBJ2-1, reads EPEVTQTPSHQVTQMGQEVILRCVPISNHLYFYWYRQILGQKVEFLVSFYNNEISEKSEIFDDQFSVERPDGSNFTLKIRSTKLEDSAMYFCATASWGGNNEQFFGPGTRLTVL.

V and J are TRBV5-1 and TRBJ1-1, with D tentatively TRBD1 (6 bases). Trimming took off 3 bases at V and 1 base at J, with 13 bases between the two ends. Per germline, CDR1 SGHRS and CDR2 YFSETQ. CDR3 size: 15 residues. The CDR3 reads CASSSPSRGNTEAFF. The CDR3 DNA reads as TGCGCCAGCAGCTCCCCTTCCAGGGGGAACACTGAAGCTTTCTTT.

The chain links TRBV12-5 to TRBJ1-1; 7 bases fit TRBD1. The CDR3 consists of 15 residues. With V trimmed by 6 bases and J by 0 bases, 7 bases remained unmatched. Germline CDR1 and CDR2: LGHNT and FRNRAP. The CDR3 nucleotides are TGTGCTAGTGGCGGGGACAGTGGGATGAACACTGAAGCTTTCTTT. This codes for CASGGDSGMNTEAFF.

The genes are TRBV7-9 and TRBJ2-7; no firm D call. Germline V CDR1 and CDR2: SEHNR, FQNEAQ (reference sequence). The CDR3 runs 13 residues. V was trimmed by 2 bases and J by 6 bases, leaving 11 bases between them. The chain's CDR3 is CASSLSLLGEQYF. The CDR3 region has the DNA TGTGCCAGCAGCTTAAGCCTCCTCGGCGAGCAGTACTTC.

This chain connects TRBV5-4 to TRBJ2-2; no clear D. With 4 bases removed from V and 2 bases from J, the gap between germline ends came to 12 bases. Germline assignment: CDR1 SGHNT and CDR2 YYREEE (reference sequence). This CDR3 is 15 amino acids long. Here the CDR3 reads CASSQRLDNTGELFF. DNA of the CDR3: TGTGCCAGCAGCCAAAGACTCGACAACACCGGGGAGCTGTTTTTT.

The chain combines TRBV29-1 with TRBJ1-5, with 9 bases matching TRBD1. Germline V CDR1 and CDR2: SQVTM, ANQGSEA. Germline trimming cut 7 bases from V and 4 bases from J; bases unmatched to any gene: 2. CDR3 length equals 12 residues. The CDR3 spells CSAGTGNQPQHF. The CDR3 DNA reads TGCAGCGCCGGGACAGGGAATCAGCCCCAGCATTTT. The whole variable domain, filled in from reference TRBV29-1 and TRBJ1-5, reads SAVISQKPSRDICQRGTSLTIQCQVDSQVTMMFWYRQQPGQSLTLIATANQGSEATYESGFVIDKFPISRPNLTFSTLTVSNMSPEDSSIYLCSAGTGNQPQHFGDGTRLSIL.

The chain couples TRBV5-5 to TRBJ1-5; D is ambiguous. CDR1 is SGHKS and CDR2 is YYEKEE in the germline V gene (reference sequence). The length of the CDR3 is 15 residues. V shed 0 bases and J shed 3 bases, with 10 bases lying between them. Here the CDR3 DNA reads TGTGCCAGCAGCTTGGTTGGTCGAGACAATCAGCCCCAGCATTTT. It codes for CASSLVGRDNQPQHF.